The present entry profiles one T cell receptor (beta chain) with its context. Its antigen is as yet unknown. These data originate in a study of response to subunit inactivated influenza vaccine. TCRdb reprocessed the RT-PCR reads via MiXCR and lists one record per CDR3 protein. The table includes hundreds of thousands of distinct CDR3 sequences, about 15% detected once. Overall study results and limits: Every seasonal influenza vaccination brings in few new T cells, the authors suggested.

Here the sequenced sample was CD4+ T cells sorted from PBMCs, taken 23 months after vaccination. The receptor comes from a man between 50 and 69 years old who received an inactivated influenza vaccine.

The CDR3 DNA is TGTGCCATCAGTGAGTCCTCCCTAGCGGGAGTCTACTACGAGCAGTACTTC. Translated, it gives CAISESSLAGVYYEQYF. The chain combines TRBV10-3 with TRBJ2-7; 10 positions match TRBD2. The V segment lost 0 bases and the J segment 3 bases; nucleotides outside the gene matches: 8. The CDR3 length is 17 residues. Germline values: CDR1 ENHRY, CDR2 SYGVKD.